This TCR beta chain is from a study of blood T cell repertoires in COVID-19. About the study: PBMCs, B-cell-depleted T cells, or T cells were the source of the cDNA or gDNA that made up the material.

Original methodology: Estimates of nucleated cell counts were drawn from the amplification of reference gene primers. Method: immunoSEQ multiplex PCR; TCRdb's copy keeps in-frame clones and lacks some. V and J calls and clone size come straight from that table; D and trimming were deduced from the DNA. The sample gives some 150,000 clones, around four fifths of which show up once; approximately 4% is in the top ten. CDR1 is LGHDT, CDR2 YNNKEL, per germline (reference sequence). V shed 4 bases, J shed 4 bases, and the junction held 2 bases outside the gene matches. The CDR3 has 13 amino acids. This clone turned up a few times. Living in under 30 US areas, the participants were between roughly 18 and 90 years of age.

The rearrangement links TRBV3-1 (or the pseudogene TRBV3-2) to TRBJ1-1; 8 bases line up with TRBD1. This TCR derives from a woman aged 45 to 65 in a cohort exposed to, infected with or recovered from COVID-19 (not recorded which). The sequenced sample consisted of PBMCs or T cells enriched from blood (not recorded which). The CDR3 bases are TGTGCCAGCAGCCCGACAGGGGCCACTGAAGCTTTCTTT. Its translation is CASSPTGATEAFF.